Here is one TCR beta chain with its context. The source of the sample is a study of technical replicates of blood from a handful of donors. CDR1 and CDR2 from the germline V gene are MRHNA and SNTAGT. The CDR3 consists of 14 residues. V gave up 4 bases and J gave up 3 bases, with 12 bases separating them. TCRdb's table, derived via immunoSEQ multiplex PCR, lists solely in-frame clones and lacks some. This table holds 85,000 to 100,000 clones, around 95% found once. V gene TRBV6-4 combines with J gene TRBJ1-1; D is perhaps TRBD1 (5 bases). This receptor was identified in a human donor in good health. Material: T cells isolated from PBMCs. CDR3 region: CASSALGGDTEAFF. CDR3 nucleotides: TGTGCCAGCAGTGCCCTGGGGGGGGACACTGAAGCTTTCTTT.